The 21 T cell receptor beta chains below come from one sample, sequenced in a study of beta chain features in type 1 diabetes. Study results and caveats: In every one of the four CD4+ subsets, TCRB CDR3s were moderately but significantly shorter in Type 1 diabetes patients.

No cognate antigen is known for these TCRs. Expressed TCRB transcripts were sequenced, since all the RNA that had been isolated was reverse transcribed. Produced via immunoSEQ multiplex PCR; TCRdb's table is partial and in-frame only. Of some 350,000 clones listed, about 14% were seen once; the top ten hold around 0.016%. The specimen was naive CD4+ T cells from blood. Receptors were obtained from a woman aged 18-35 years with type 1 diabetes.

The DNA for the CDR3 is TGCAGTGCTGCAGGGATCCCCGGGTTTTTCTTT. Translation: CSAAGIPGFFF. The V and J genes are TRBV20-1 and TRBJ1-1; tentatively, D is TRBD1 (5 bases). The CDR3 is 11 residues long. Trimming left V 5 bases short and J 13 bases short, with 17 bases between. The germline V gene encodes CDR1 DFQATT and CDR2 SNEGSKA (reference sequence).

This clone was observed a handful of times. V is TRBV6-6 and J is TRBJ2-1; 7 nucleotides match TRBD1. This CDR3 is built from 16 residues. V trimming: 4 bases; J trimming: 0 bases; junction bases outside the gene matches: 6. CDR1 is MNHNY, CDR2 SVGAGI, per germline (reference sequence). CDR3 nucleotide sequence: TGTGCCAGCAGTTTGGACAGGATCCGCTCCTACAATGAGCAGTTCTTC. It yields the protein CASSLDRIRSYNEQFF.

This clone has only a few counts. The chain uses TRBV5-1 and TRBJ2-7, with D possibly TRBD2 on 6 matching bases. Trimming cost V 4 bases and J 0 bases, with 8 bases left between them. Per the germline V gene, CDR1 is SGHRS and CDR2 is YFSETQ. The CDR3 covers 13 residues. DNA of the CDR3: TGCGCCAGCAGCGGGAGGACCTCCTACGAGCAGTACTTC. Its protein product is CASSGRTSYEQYF.

The V gene is TRBV27, the J gene TRBJ2-5; 12 bases map to TRBD2. Germline V gives CDR1 MNHEY, CDR2 SMNVEV (reference sequence). J gave up 5 bases and V 4 bases, and 5 bases lay outside the gene matches. CDR3 length equals 15 residues. CDR3 amino acids: CASSSRTSGTETQYF. The CDR3 DNA sequence: TGTGCCAGCAGTTCACGGACTAGCGGGACCGAGACCCAGTACTTC.

This chain connects TRBV2 to TRBJ1-1, with D possibly matching TRBD1 (6 bases). In germline, CDR1 is SNHLY, CDR2 FYNNEI. With 5 bases removed from V and 11 bases from J, the gap between germline ends came to 15 bases. The CDR3 covers 12 residues. The CDR3 reads CASSPQGRVAFF. The CDR3, as DNA: TGTGCCAGCAGTCCTCAGGGGAGGGTTGCTTTCTTT.

The rearrangement links TRBV5-1 to TRBJ2-1; 10 bases are shared with TRBD1. Germline-derived CDR1 and CDR2 are SGHRS and YFSETQ. This CDR3 contains 14 residues. Trimming cost V 9 bases and J 8 bases; bases outside gene matches: 11. CDR3 sequence reads: CATARQGALDEQFF. CDR3 sequence (DNA): TGCGCCACTGCACGACAGGGGGCCCTCGATGAGCAGTTCTTC. Based on the CDR3 plus reference TRBV5-1 and TRBJ2-1, the full variable domain is KAGVTQTPRYLIKTRGQQVTLSCSPISGHRSVSWYQQTPGQGLQFLFEYFSETQRNKGNFPGRFSGRQFSNSRSEMNVSTLELGDSALYLCATARQGALDEQFFGPGTRLTVL.

V and J are TRBV5-1 and TRBJ1-1; TRBD1 might be the D (5 bases). The germline gives CDR1 SGHRS, CDR2 YFSETQ. The CDR3 has 13 amino acids. V lost 1 base, J lost 6 bases, and 10 bases lay in between. The CDR3 region is CASSLIRGSEAFF. CDR3 coding DNA: TGCGCCAGCAGCTTGATAAGGGGATCTGAAGCTTTCTTT.

In this sample, this clone turned up a few times. This chain links TRBV19 with TRBJ2-3; 16 bases align to TRBD2. This CDR3 has 19 amino acids. The V gene end was trimmed by 3 bases and the J gene end by 4 bases; junction bases not matched to a gene: 10. Germline V gene data show CDR1 as LNHDA and CDR2 as SQIVND (reference sequence). CDR3 amino acids: CASSMYGTSGRAYADTQYF. CDR3 DNA: TGTGCCAGTAGTATGTATGGGACTAGCGGGAGGGCCTATGCAGATACGCAGTATTTT.

This clone was detected once. V and J are TRBV30 and TRBJ1-5; no firm D call. Trimming shortened V by 1 base and J by 6 bases, and 10 bases separated the two germline ends. The CDR3 sequence is 13 residues long. Germline CDR1 reads GTSNPN; CDR2 reads SVGIG (reference sequence). CDR3 residues: CAWSEAGSQPQHF. CDR3 bases: TGTGCCTGGAGTGAGGCCGGGAGTCAGCCCCAGCATTTT.

The rearrangement joins TRBV18 to TRBJ2-7, with TRBD1 as a possible D gene (5 bases). This CDR3 is 15 amino acids long. Germline V gives CDR1 KGHSH, CDR2 LQKENI. V shed 5 bases and J shed 7 bases, with 21 bases lying between them. The CDR3 sequence: CASSIPASGAGEQYF. The CDR3 DNA reads as TGTGCCAGCTCAATCCCCGCGAGTGGGGCCGGAGAGCAGTACTTC.

This sequence joins TRBV5-6 and TRBJ1-2; 7 nucleotides match TRBD1. Germline V gives CDR1 SGHDT, CDR2 YYEEEE. The CDR3 is 13 residues long. Trimming removed 4 bases from V and 4 bases from J; junction bases left unmatched: 4. The CDR3 is CASSPDRVYGYTF. The CDR3 DNA reads as TGTGCCAGCAGCCCCGACAGGGTCTATGGCTACACCTTC.

V gene TRBV27 combines with J gene TRBJ2-6, with D possibly being TRBD1 (5 bases). Germline-derived CDR1 and CDR2 are MNHEY and SMNVEV (reference sequence). CDR3 length: 19 residues. Trimming cost V 3 bases and J 0 bases, with 18 bases left between them. The CDR3 here is CASSFVGAGSGSGANVLTF. The DNA for the CDR3 is TGTGCCAGCAGTTTTGTTGGGGCAGGCTCGGGCTCTGGGGCCAACGTCCTGACTTTC.

V and J are TRBV28 and TRBJ2-3; 7 nucleotides line up with TRBD1. The J segment lost 4 bases and the V segment lost 4 bases, leaving 8 bases of the junction unmatched. There are 15 residues in the CDR3. The germline V gene has CDR1 MDHEN and CDR2 SYDVKM. CDR3 sequence (DNA): TGTGCCAGCAGTTCCCCAAACAGGGGTGCAGATACGCAGTATTTT. Its translation: CASSSPNRGADTQYF.

The table lists this clone with a few counts. The CDR3 sequence: CASSQDPGATDTQYF. The CDR3 region has the DNA TGCGCCAGCAGCCAAGATCCAGGGGCCACAGATACGCAGTATTTT. The V and J genes are TRBV4-3 and TRBJ2-3, with D maybe TRBD1 (6 bases). The CDR3 extends over 15 amino acids. Trimming removed 0 bases at V and 2 bases at J, with 9 bases between. CDR1 LGHNA and CDR2 YSLEER come from the germline V gene.

This clone occurred a few times. The chain couples TRBV30 to TRBJ1-3, with D uncertain. This CDR3 is built from 13 residues. The V gene's germline CDR1 is GTSNPN and CDR2 SVGIG (reference sequence). The V gene lost 7 bases and the J gene lost 1 base, with 11 bases spanning the gap. Here the CDR3 DNA reads TGTGCCTTAAGACAATTTTCTGGAAACACCATATATTTT. Its protein product is CALRQFSGNTIYF.

This clone has just a few counts. This rearrangement joins TRBV18 to TRBJ2-1, with D uncertain. Germline V gene data show CDR1 as KGHSH and CDR2 as LQKENI. V was cut by 3 bases and J by 1 base, with 10 bases left in between. CDR3 length: 15 residues. CDR3 in DNA: TGTGCCAGCTCACCGTTCGACGGGTCCTACAATGAGCAGTTCTTC. Protein product: CASSPFDGSYNEQFF.

The rearrangement uses TRBV5-1 and TRBJ2-7, with 9 bases lining up with TRBD1. The length of the CDR3 is 15 residues. Trimming cost V 2 bases and J 7 bases; bases outside gene matches: 10. Germline loops: CDR1 SGHRS, CDR2 YFSETQ. DNA of the CDR3: TGCGCCAGCAGCTTAACCGGGACAGGGAAAGGGGAGCAGTACGTC. Protein product: CASSLTGTGKGEQYV.

In this sample, this clone turned up a few times. J is TRBJ2-3 and V is TRBV5-1; 9 positions agree with TRBD1. V lost 5 bases and J lost 4; bases outside the gene matches: 5. CDR3 length equals 14 residues. The germline CDR1 and CDR2 sequences are SGHRS and YFSETQ. This CDR3 is CASRGQGLSDTQYF. The CDR3 DNA is TGCGCCAGCAGGGGACAGGGTCTTTCAGATACGCAGTATTTT.

The rearrangement joins TRBV4-2 to TRBJ1-5, with no clear D. CDR3 size: 13 residues. Germline CDR1 LGHNA, CDR2 YNFKEQ. The V and J ends lost 0 bases and 6 bases respectively, with 6 bases between them. DNA for the CDR3: TGTGCCAGCAGCCAAGAATTGAGTCAGCCCCAGCATTTT. Its protein product is CASSQELSQPQHF.

The chain has TRBV29-1 and TRBJ2-5; D not resolved. V lost 6 bases to trimming and J lost 5 bases, with 16 bases between them. Per the germline V gene, CDR1 is SQVTM and CDR2 is ANQGSEA. The CDR3 spans 13 residues. The CDR3 bases are TGCAGCGTCGCCCCCCGGTTTCGGGAGACCCAGTACTTC. As protein: CSVAPRFRETQYF.

This clone has a handful of counts. V and J are TRBV30 and TRBJ2-7, with D possibly TRBD2 on 7 matching bases. Trimming removed 3 bases from V and 4 bases from J, with 22 bases in between. The V gene's germline CDR1 is GTSNPN and CDR2 SVGIG (reference sequence). This CDR3 contains 16 residues. The DNA of the CDR3 is TGTGCCTGGAGCCTGGGGTTGGGGGGAGGGACATACGAGCAGTACTTC. Protein sequence: CAWSLGLGGGTYEQYF.